This TCR beta chain was obtained from a study of blood T cell repertoires in COVID-19. Study overall: Sources were T cells, B-cell-depleted T cells, or PBMCs; the material itself was cDNA or gDNA.

The CDR3 extends over 15 amino acids. The V gene lost 6 bases and the J gene lost 1 base, with 15 bases spanning the gap. The germline gives CDR1 MNHEY, CDR2 SVGAGI. Profiled with immunoSEQ multiplex PCR; TCRdb holds only in-frame clones, not every one. This sample has a few hundred thousand clones, with about nine tenths found just once. The chain employs TRBV6-5 and TRBJ1-1; the D gene is possibly TRBD1 (6 bases). The sample consisted of peripheral blood. This sequence was found in a man aged 18-30 years with active or convalescent COVID-19. CDR3 protein: CASRPIQGENTEAFF. CDR3 coding DNA: TGTGCCAGCAGGCCCATACAGGGAGAGAACACTGAAGCTTTCTTT.